These 30 T cell receptor beta chains came from one sample sequenced in a study of CD8 T cells in ankylosing spondylitis. MiXCR was run by TCRdb on the 5' RACE reads, yielding one entry per CDR3 protein. Of around 390,000 distinct CDR3 sequences listed, 20% to 25% are singletons. These TCRs are of unknown antigen specificity. General study points: Seemingly distinctive of ankylosing spondylitis blood was a TCR beta motif formed by eight highly homologous variants.

Material for sequencing was blood, either unsorted or a sorted T cell fraction (not recorded which). The receptors come from a male donor with ankylosing spondylitis.

The chain combines TRBV5-1 with TRBJ2-5, with D possibly called TRBD1 or TRBD2 (5 bases each). CDR1 SGHRS and CDR2 YFSETQ come from the germline V gene. V was shortened by 2 bases and J by 1 base, with 15 bases between the two germline ends. The CDR3 consists of 16 residues. This CDR3 reads CASSFGSQGVQETQYF. The CDR3, as DNA: TGCGCCAGCAGCTTCGGGTCTCAGGGAGTCCAAGAGACCCAGTACTTC.

V is TRBV7-9 and J is TRBJ2-5; D may correspond to TRBD1 or TRBD2 (5 bases each). The CDR3 loop spans 16 amino acids. V lost 1 base and J lost 2, with 14 bases in between. Germline V gives CDR1 SEHNR, CDR2 FQNEAQ (reference sequence). The CDR3 region is CASSLVSRELQETQYF. In DNA form, the CDR3 reads TGTGCCAGCAGCTTAGTCAGCAGGGAGCTACAAGAGACCCAGTACTTC. Supplemented by reference TRBV7-9 and TRBJ2-5, the full variable domain reads DTGVSQNPRHKITKRGQNVTFRCDPISEHNRLYWYRQTLGQGPEFLTYFQNEAQLEKSRLLSDRFSAERPKGSFSTLEIQRTEQGDSAMYLCASSLVSRELQETQYFGPGTRLLVL.

There are a few counts of this clonotype. The chain links TRBV2 to TRBJ2-4, with 9 bases that match TRBD2. Germline V CDR1 and CDR2: SNHLY, FYNNEI. Trimming removed 6 bases from V and 8 bases from J; junction bases left unmatched: 11. The CDR3 loop spans 15 amino acids. CDR3 sequence (DNA): TGTGCCAGCAGGGCCACCGGCCGCGGGGGGGACATTCAGTACTTC. Protein sequence: CASRATGRGGDIQYF.

This clonotype is a singleton in its sample. The V gene is TRBV20-1, the J gene TRBJ2-3, with 12 bases that match TRBD1. The germline CDR1 and CDR2 sequences are DFQATT and SNEGSKA (reference sequence). This CDR3 spans 14 amino acids. V was clipped by 6 bases and J by 6 bases; unmatched bases: 7. The DNA of the CDR3 is TGCAGTGCGGGACAGGGGGCTAAAACGGATACGCAGTATTTT. Its translation: CSAGQGAKTDTQYF.

This clonotype has more than one count but fewer than ten. This chain joins TRBV2 and TRBJ2-1; TRBD2 matches at 13 bases. The V segment lost 6 bases and the J segment 7 bases; nucleotides outside the gene matches: 6. CDR1 and CDR2 from the germline V gene are SNHLY and FYNNEI. The CDR3 consists of 15 residues. The CDR3 loop is CASRKGLAGINEQFF. CDR3 nucleotides: TGTGCCAGCAGAAAGGGACTAGCGGGGATAAATGAGCAGTTCTTC.

J is TRBJ2-1 and V is TRBV15, with D possibly being TRBD2 (6 bases). V was cut by 0 bases and J by 15 bases, with 18 bases left in between. The CDR3 runs to 14 residues. Germline lookup yields CDR1 LNHNV and CDR2 YYDKDF (reference sequence). Here the CDR3 DNA reads TGTGCCACCAGCAGAGATCCAGTTAAGGGACTTAGGTTCTTC. Amino acid sequence: CATSRDPVKGLRFF.

The chain couples TRBV3-1 to TRBJ2-3, with 10 nucleotides matching TRBD2. CDR1 and CDR2 (germline): LGHDT, YNNKEL (reference sequence). The CDR3 is made up of 20 amino acids. The trim removed 1 base at V and 0 bases at J, leaving 13 bases unmatched. Here the CDR3 reads CASSQAVRTSGSLSTDTQYF. CDR3 bases: TGTGCCAGCAGCCAAGCTGTTCGGACTAGCGGATCACTAAGCACAGATACGCAGTATTTT.

J is TRBJ2-1 and V is TRBV5-6, with D maybe TRBD1 (5 bases). The germline V gene encodes CDR1 SGHDT and CDR2 YYEEEE. The CDR3 consists of 17 residues. V lost 7 bases and J 10 bases, leaving 30 bases between the germline ends. CDR3 nucleotide sequence: TGTGCCAGCCTAGGGGATGGGGCGCCCTGGAACATGGGGGAGCAGTTCTTC. Translated, it gives CASLGDGAPWNMGEQFF.

The genes are TRBV7-2 and TRBJ2-4; no clear D gene. The CDR3 extends over 13 amino acids. V lost 2 bases to trimming and J lost 8 bases, with 10 bases between them. Germline assignment: CDR1 SGHTA and CDR2 FQGNSA. The CDR3 is CASSLQPVDIQYF. For the CDR3, the DNA is TGTGCCAGCAGCTTACAGCCGGTGGACATTCAGTACTTC.

The J gene is TRBJ2-7, the V gene TRBV6-5; D not resolved. V was trimmed by 4 bases and J by 6 bases, leaving 13 bases between them. Germline V gene sequence: CDR1 MNHEY, CDR2 SVGAGI. The CDR3 consists of 13 residues. The chain's CDR3 is CASSSTLRLEQYF. CDR3 in DNA: TGTGCCAGCAGTTCGACATTGAGGCTCGAGCAGTACTTC.

V gene TRBV7-9 combines with J gene TRBJ2-5, with 7 bases fitting TRBD2. Trimming cost V 5 bases and J 4 bases; bases outside gene matches: 16. Germline CDR1 and CDR2: SEHNR and FQNEAQ (reference sequence). This CDR3 spans 17 amino acids. The CDR3 DNA sequence: TGTGCCAGCAGCCTACCCGGGGGTCCGGGGAGGGGAGAGACCCAGTACTTC. It codes for CASSLPGGPGRGETQYF.

This clonotype has just a few counts. The rearrangement uses TRBV6-2 or TRBV6-3 and TRBJ2-7, with TRBD2 matching over 12 bases. The V segment lost 5 bases and the J segment 5 bases; nucleotides outside the gene matches: 7. Germline V gene sequence: CDR1 MNHEY, CDR2 SVGEGT. This CDR3 spans 15 amino acids. The CDR3, as DNA: TGTGCCAGCAGTCCCTTACGACTAGCGGGAGACGAGCAGTACTTC. Translation gives CASSPLRLAGDEQYF.

The CDR3 reads CSARVQGTYNEQFF. The CDR3 coding sequence is TGCAGTGCTAGAGTACAGGGGACCTACAATGAGCAGTTCTTC. The V and J genes are TRBV20-1 and TRBJ2-1; 7 positions agree with TRBD1. This CDR3 comprises 14 residues. V lost 1 base and J lost 2; bases outside the gene matches: 2. CDR1 DFQATT and CDR2 SNEGSKA come from the germline V gene (reference sequence).

This clonotype has more than one count but fewer than ten. The rearrangement joins TRBV10-3 to TRBJ1-2; tentative D call: TRBD1 (5 bases). Germline CDR1 ENHRY, CDR2 SYGVKD. This CDR3 has 12 residues. Trimming removed 3 bases at V and 6 bases at J, with 8 bases between. The CDR3 sequence is CAISERGDGYTF. The CDR3, as DNA: TGTGCCATCAGTGAAAGGGGAGATGGCTACACCTTC.

This chain connects TRBV6-1 to TRBJ1-2; D is undetermined. Between the trimmed V and J ends, which lost 6 bases and 0 bases, there was a span of 11 bases. Germline CDR1 reads MNHNS; CDR2 reads SASEGT. There are 14 residues in the CDR3. As DNA, the CDR3 is TGTGCCAGCAGGAGGATTACCGCTAACTATGGCTACACCTTC. As protein: CASRRITANYGYTF.

This sequence joins TRBV5-1 and TRBJ1-5; D ambiguous. The germline CDR1 and CDR2 sequences are SGHRS and YFSETQ. The V and J ends lost 1 base and 9 bases respectively, with 14 bases between them. This CDR3 is built from 14 residues. CDR3 loop: CASSLRPEAGPQHF. CDR3 DNA sequence: TGCGCCAGCAGCTTGCGACCCGAGGCAGGGCCCCAGCATTTT.

The chain links TRBV24-1 to TRBJ2-2; unclear D gene. The CDR3 loop spans 14 amino acids. Germline V gene sequence: CDR1 KGHDR, CDR2 SFDVKD. The V and J ends lost 5 bases and 4 bases respectively, with 10 bases between them. The CDR3 DNA reads TGTGCCACCAGTGTCCAGTCGTCCACCGGGGAGCTGTTTTTT. This encodes CATSVQSSTGELFF.

This clonotype showed up just a few times. The J gene is TRBJ2-3, the V gene TRBV2, with 12 bases lining up with TRBD2. In germline, CDR1 is SNHLY, CDR2 FYNNEI. The CDR3 spans 19 residues. J was trimmed by 2 bases and V by 2 bases; bases with no gene match: 11. For the CDR3, the DNA is TGTGCCAGCAGTGAACCTAGCGGGGGGGTTTCCGATCCCACAGATACGCAGTATTTT. This encodes CASSEPSGGVSDPTDTQYF.

The sample holds a few counts of this clonotype. V and J are TRBV25-1 and TRBJ2-3, with D unresolved. The CDR3 covers 13 residues. The germline gives CDR1 MGHDK, CDR2 SYGVNS. Trimming took 4 bases from V and 2 from J, leaving 7 bases between them. The CDR3 DNA reads TGTGCCAGCAGTGGATTTTCCACAGATACGCAGTATTTT. Amino acids: CASSGFSTDTQYF.

This clonotype was seen a handful of times. This chain joins TRBV30 and TRBJ2-6, with no clear D. The CDR3 loop spans 13 amino acids. Germline-derived CDR1 and CDR2 are GTSNPN and SVGIG (reference sequence). With 0 bases removed from V and 4 bases from J, the gap between germline ends came to 4 bases. The CDR3 protein is CAWSVSGANVLTF. Here the CDR3 DNA reads TGTGCCTGGAGTGTATCCGGGGCCAACGTCCTGACTTTC.

The chain has TRBV4-2 and TRBJ1-6; possibly TRBD1 for D (5 bases). CDR1 is LGHNA, CDR2 YNFKEQ, per germline. Trimming pared 1 base from V and 10 bases from J, leaving 14 bases between. This CDR3 has 15 residues. CDR3: CASSQVWQGRSPLHF. The DNA of the CDR3 is TGTGCCAGCAGCCAAGTATGGCAGGGTCGGTCACCCCTCCACTTT.

This clonotype was observed a few times. The genes are TRBV12-3 or TRBV12-4 and TRBJ2-3; D gene uncertain. The V gene lost 0 bases and the J gene lost 2 bases, with 15 bases spanning the gap. This CDR3 region has 17 residues. DNA for the CDR3: TGTGCCAGCAGTTTAGCGCGTTTTTGGGCAGACACAGATACGCAGTATTTT. Its protein is CASSLARFWADTDTQYF.

The genes are TRBV5-5 and TRBJ2-5; D is perhaps TRBD2 (6 bases). The V end was cut by 0 bases, the J end by 1 base, with 13 bases between. The CDR3 extends over 16 amino acids. In germline, CDR1 is SGHKS, CDR2 YYEKEE (reference sequence). The CDR3 spells CASSLAGGVGQETQYF. CDR3 nucleotides: TGTGCCAGCAGCTTGGCTGGAGGGGTGGGCCAAGAGACCCAGTACTTC.

This sequence joins TRBV2 and TRBJ2-5; 9 bases are shared with TRBD2. CDR3 size: 13 residues. From germline, CDR1 is SNHLY and CDR2 FYNNEI. V lost 6 bases to trimming and J lost 5 bases; unmatched junction nucleotides: 4. The CDR3 loop reads CASRQAGGETQYF. For the CDR3, the DNA is TGTGCCAGCAGACAAGCGGGAGGTGAGACCCAGTACTTC.

This clonotype was recorded a few times. The CDR3 nucleotides are TGTGCCAGCAGTGAACTAGCGGGAGGCGAGACCCAGTACTTC. As protein: CASSELAGGETQYF. The V gene is TRBV6-1, the J gene TRBJ2-5; 11 bases map to TRBD2. The CDR3 is made up of 14 amino acids. Germline trimming cut 2 bases from V and 5 bases from J; bases unmatched to any gene: 1. Germline CDR1 MNHNS, CDR2 SASEGT.

This clonotype was found a few times. The chain carries TRBV5-1 and TRBJ2-1; D remains ambiguous. Deletions cut 4 bases from V and 0 bases from J, with 14 bases between. This CDR3 is built from 16 residues. From germline, CDR1 is SGHRS and CDR2 YFSETQ. CDR3: CASSPHAPDSYNEQFF. The CDR3 DNA follows: TGCGCCAGCAGCCCCCACGCGCCGGACTCCTACAATGAGCAGTTCTTC.

This clonotype has only a few counts. This chain joins TRBV28 and TRBJ2-3, with TRBD1 matching 8 bases. The CDR3 extends over 16 amino acids. Germline V gene lookup returns CDR1 MDHEN and CDR2 SYDVKM. Unmatched junction bases numbered 6, after V lost 1 base and J lost 3 bases. The CDR3 reads CASSLLGQGPTDTQYF. DNA for the CDR3: TGTGCCAGCAGTTTATTAGGACAGGGACCAACAGATACGCAGTATTTT.

This clonotype showed up just a few times. This chain uses TRBV4-3 with TRBJ2-2, with TRBD2 matching over 8 bases. CDR1 and CDR2 (germline): LGHNA, YSLEER. The CDR3 is made up of 16 amino acids. Trimming cost V 1 base and J 0 bases; bases outside gene matches: 1. CDR3 in DNA: TGCGCCAGCAGCCAAGGAGCGGGAGCGAACACCGGGGAGCTGTTTTTT. Its translation: CASSQGAGANTGELFF.

This clonotype was recorded a few times. The genes are TRBV6-1 and TRBJ1-5; 7 positions match TRBD1. The CDR3 contains 15 residues. The trim removed 2 bases at V and 1 base at J, leaving 2 bases unmatched. Germline lookup yields CDR1 MNHNS and CDR2 SASEGT. The CDR3 spells CASSETTGSNQPQHF. The CDR3, as DNA: TGTGCCAGCAGTGAAACGACAGGGAGCAATCAGCCCCAGCATTTT.

There are many counts of this clonotype. The chain is built from TRBV20-1 and TRBJ2-1, with D hard to call. This CDR3 is 15 amino acids long. Germline assignment: CDR1 DFQATT and CDR2 SNEGSKA (reference sequence). The ends were cut back, 3 bases at V and 8 bases at J, with 20 bases in the middle. CDR3 region: CSARVSTWPGDEQFF. For the CDR3, the DNA is TGCAGTGCTAGGGTCTCGACGTGGCCTGGGGATGAGCAGTTCTTC.